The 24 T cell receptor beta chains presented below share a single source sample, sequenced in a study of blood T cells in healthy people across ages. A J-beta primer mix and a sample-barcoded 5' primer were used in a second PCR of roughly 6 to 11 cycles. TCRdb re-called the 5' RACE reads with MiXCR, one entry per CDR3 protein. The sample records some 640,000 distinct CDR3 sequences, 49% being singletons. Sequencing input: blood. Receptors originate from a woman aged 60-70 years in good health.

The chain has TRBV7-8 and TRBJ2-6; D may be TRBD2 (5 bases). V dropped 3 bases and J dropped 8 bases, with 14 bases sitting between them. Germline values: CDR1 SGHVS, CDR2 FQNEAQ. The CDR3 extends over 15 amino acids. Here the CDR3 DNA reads TGTGCCAGCAGCTTCGCTGAGGGCGGTCCCAACGTCCTGACTTTC. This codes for CASSFAEGGPNVLTF.

CDR3 sequence: CAIREDRLRDYEQYF. The CDR3 coding sequence is TGTGCCATCAGAGAGGACAGGCTTCGAGACTACGAGCAGTACTTC. This chain joins TRBV10-3 and TRBJ2-7, with 7 nucleotides matching TRBD1. V lost 6 bases, J lost 3 bases, and 11 bases stayed unmatched. Germline V gives CDR1 ENHRY, CDR2 SYGVKD. CDR3 length: 15 residues.

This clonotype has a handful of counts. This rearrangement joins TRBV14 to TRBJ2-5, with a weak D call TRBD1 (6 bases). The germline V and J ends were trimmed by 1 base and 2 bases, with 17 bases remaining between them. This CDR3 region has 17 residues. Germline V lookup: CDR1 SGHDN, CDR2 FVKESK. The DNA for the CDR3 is TGTGCCAGCAGCCAAGCCAGGGGAAGTGCTTCTCAAGAGACCCAGTACTTC. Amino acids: CASSQARGSASQETQYF. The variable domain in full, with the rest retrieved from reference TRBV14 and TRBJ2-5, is EAGVTQFPSHSVIEKGQTVTLRCDPISGHDNLYWYRRVMGKEIKFLLHFVKESKQDESGMPNNRFLAERTGGTYSTLKVQPAELEDSGVYFCASSQARGSASQETQYFGPGTRLLVL.

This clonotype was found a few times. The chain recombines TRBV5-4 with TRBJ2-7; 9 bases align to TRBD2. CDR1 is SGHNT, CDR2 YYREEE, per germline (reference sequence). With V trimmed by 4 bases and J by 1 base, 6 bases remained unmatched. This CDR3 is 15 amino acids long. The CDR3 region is CASSPRLAESYEQYF. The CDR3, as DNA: TGTGCCAGCAGCCCCCGACTAGCGGAGTCCTACGAGCAGTACTTC.

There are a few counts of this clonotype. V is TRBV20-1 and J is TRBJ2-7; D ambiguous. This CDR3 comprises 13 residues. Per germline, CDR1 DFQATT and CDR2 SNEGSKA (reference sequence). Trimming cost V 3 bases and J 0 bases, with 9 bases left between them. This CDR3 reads CSASSVASYEQYF. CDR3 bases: TGCAGTGCTAGCAGCGTCGCCTCCTACGAGCAGTACTTC.

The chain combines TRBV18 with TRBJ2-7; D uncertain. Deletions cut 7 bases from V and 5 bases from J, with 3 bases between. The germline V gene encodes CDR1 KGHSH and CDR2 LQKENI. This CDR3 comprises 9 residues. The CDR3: CASLDEQYF. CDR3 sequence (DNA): TGTGCCAGCTTAGACGAGCAGTACTTC.

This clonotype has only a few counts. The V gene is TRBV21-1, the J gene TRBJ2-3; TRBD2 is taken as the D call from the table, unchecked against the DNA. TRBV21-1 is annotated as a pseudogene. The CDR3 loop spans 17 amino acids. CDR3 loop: CASRLRGTSGKGDTQYF. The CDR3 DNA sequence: TGTGCCAGCAGACTCCGTGGGACTAGCGGGAAGGGGGATACGCAGTATTTT.

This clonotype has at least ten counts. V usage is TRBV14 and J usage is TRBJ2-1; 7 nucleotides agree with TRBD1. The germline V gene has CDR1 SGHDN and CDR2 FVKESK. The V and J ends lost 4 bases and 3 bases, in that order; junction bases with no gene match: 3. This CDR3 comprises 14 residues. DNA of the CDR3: TGTGCCAGCAGCCGGGACAGCCTCTACAATGAGCAGTTCTTC. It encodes CASSRDSLYNEQFF.

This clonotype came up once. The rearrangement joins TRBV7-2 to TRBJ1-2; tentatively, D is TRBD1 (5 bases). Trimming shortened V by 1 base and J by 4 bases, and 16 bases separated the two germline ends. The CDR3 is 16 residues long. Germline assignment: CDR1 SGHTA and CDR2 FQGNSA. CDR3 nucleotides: TGTGCCAGCAGCTTAGACTATCGGCAGGGAATCTATGGCTACACCTTC. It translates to CASSLDYRQGIYGYTF.

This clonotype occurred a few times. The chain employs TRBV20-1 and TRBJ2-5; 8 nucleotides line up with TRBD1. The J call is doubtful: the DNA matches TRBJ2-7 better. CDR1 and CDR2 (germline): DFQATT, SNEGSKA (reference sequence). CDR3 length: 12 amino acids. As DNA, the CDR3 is TGCAGTGCCAGGGGGCGGCCGCTCGAGCAGTACTTC. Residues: CSARGRPLEQYF.

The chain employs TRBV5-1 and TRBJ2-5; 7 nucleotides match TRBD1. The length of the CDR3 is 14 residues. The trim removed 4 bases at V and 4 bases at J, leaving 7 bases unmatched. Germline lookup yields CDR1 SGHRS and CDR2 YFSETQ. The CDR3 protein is CASSDRQGGETQYF. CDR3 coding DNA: TGCGCCAGCAGCGATCGACAGGGTGGAGAGACCCAGTACTTC.

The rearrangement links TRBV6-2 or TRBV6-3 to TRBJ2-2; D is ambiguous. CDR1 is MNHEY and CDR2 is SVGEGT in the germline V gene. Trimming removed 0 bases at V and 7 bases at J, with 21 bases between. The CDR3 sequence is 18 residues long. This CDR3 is CASSYSITLGWRGGELFF. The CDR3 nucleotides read TGTGCCAGCAGTTACTCGATTACCCTAGGATGGCGTGGCGGGGAGCTGTTTTTT.

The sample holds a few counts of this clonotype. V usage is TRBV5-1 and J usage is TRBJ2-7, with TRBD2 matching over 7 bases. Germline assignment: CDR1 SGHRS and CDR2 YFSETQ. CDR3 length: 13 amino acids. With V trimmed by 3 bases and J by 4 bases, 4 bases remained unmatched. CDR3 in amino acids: CASSWGGTYEQYF. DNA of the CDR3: TGCGCCAGCAGCTGGGGGGGGACTTACGAGCAGTACTTC.

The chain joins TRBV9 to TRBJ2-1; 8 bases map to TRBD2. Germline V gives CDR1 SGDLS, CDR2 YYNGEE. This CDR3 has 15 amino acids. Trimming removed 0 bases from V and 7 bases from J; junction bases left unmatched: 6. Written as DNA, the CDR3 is TGTGCCAGCAGCGTAGGGAGCGGGAGAGTGAATGAGCAGTTCTTC. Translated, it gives CASSVGSGRVNEQFF.

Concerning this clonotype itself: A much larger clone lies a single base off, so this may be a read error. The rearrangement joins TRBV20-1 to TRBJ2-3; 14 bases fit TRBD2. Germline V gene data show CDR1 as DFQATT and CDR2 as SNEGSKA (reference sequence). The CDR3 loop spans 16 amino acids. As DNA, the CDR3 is TGCAATGCTTGGACTAGCGGGAGGTTCAGGGACAATACGCAGTATTTT. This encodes CNAWTSGRFRDNTQYF.

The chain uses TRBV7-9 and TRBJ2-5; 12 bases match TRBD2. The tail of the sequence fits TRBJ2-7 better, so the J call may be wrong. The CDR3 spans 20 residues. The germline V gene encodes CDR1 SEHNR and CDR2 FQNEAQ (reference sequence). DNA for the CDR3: TGTGCCAGCAGCGATAGCGAGCCGGGACTAGCGGGTAGACGGCTCTACGAGCAGTACTTC. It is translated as CASSDSEPGLAGRRLYEQYF.

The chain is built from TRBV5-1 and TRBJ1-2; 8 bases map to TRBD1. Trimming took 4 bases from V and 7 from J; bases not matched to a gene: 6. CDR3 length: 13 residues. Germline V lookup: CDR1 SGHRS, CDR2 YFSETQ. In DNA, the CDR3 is TGCGCCAGCAGCGTACAGGGGGATACTGGCTACACCTTC. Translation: CASSVQGDTGYTF.

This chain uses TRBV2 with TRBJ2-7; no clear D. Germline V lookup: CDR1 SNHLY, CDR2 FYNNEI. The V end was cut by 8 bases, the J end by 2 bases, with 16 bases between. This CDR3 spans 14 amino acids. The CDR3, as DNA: TGTGCCAGCCTCCGTCCGGGCACAGCCTACGAGCAGTACTTC. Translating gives CASLRPGTAYEQYF.

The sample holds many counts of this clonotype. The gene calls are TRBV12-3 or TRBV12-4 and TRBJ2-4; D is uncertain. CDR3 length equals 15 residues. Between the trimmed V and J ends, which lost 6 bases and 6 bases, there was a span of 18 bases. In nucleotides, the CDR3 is TGTGCCAGCAGCCCAAAAAGAAAGGTTGGAAACATTCAGTACTTC. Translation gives CASSPKRKVGNIQYF.

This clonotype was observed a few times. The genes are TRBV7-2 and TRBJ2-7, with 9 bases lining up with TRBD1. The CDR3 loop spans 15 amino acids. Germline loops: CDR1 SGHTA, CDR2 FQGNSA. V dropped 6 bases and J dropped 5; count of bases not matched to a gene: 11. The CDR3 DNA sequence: TGTGCCAGCAGACCTTTTCCGGGACAGGGCCACGAGCAGTACTTC. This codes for CASRPFPGQGHEQYF.

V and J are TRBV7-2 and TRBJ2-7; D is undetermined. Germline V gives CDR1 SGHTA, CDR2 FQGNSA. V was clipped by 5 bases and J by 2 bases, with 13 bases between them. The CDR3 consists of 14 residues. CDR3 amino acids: CASSPGRTPYEQYF. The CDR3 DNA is TGTGCCAGCAGCCCCGGACGGACCCCCTACGAGCAGTACTTC.

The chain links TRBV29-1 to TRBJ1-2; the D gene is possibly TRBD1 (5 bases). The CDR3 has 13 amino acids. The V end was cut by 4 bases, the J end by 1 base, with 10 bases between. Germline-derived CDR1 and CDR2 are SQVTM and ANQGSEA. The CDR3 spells CSVAGLFNYGYTF. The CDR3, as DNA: TGCAGCGTTGCGGGACTGTTTAACTATGGCTACACCTTC.

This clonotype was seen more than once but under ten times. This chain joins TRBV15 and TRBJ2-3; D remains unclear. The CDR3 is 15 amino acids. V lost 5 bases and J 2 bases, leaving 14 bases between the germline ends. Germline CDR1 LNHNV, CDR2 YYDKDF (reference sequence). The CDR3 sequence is CATSPRTGNTDTQYF. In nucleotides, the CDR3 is TGTGCCACCAGCCCGCGGACGGGTAACACAGATACGCAGTATTTT.

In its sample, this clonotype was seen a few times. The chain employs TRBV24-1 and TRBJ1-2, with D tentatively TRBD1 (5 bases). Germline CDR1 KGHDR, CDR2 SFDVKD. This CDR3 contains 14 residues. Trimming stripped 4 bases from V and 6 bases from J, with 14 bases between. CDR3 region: CATSDPRGVDGYTF. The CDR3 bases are TGTGCCACCAGTGACCCCCGAGGGGTGGATGGCTACACCTTC.